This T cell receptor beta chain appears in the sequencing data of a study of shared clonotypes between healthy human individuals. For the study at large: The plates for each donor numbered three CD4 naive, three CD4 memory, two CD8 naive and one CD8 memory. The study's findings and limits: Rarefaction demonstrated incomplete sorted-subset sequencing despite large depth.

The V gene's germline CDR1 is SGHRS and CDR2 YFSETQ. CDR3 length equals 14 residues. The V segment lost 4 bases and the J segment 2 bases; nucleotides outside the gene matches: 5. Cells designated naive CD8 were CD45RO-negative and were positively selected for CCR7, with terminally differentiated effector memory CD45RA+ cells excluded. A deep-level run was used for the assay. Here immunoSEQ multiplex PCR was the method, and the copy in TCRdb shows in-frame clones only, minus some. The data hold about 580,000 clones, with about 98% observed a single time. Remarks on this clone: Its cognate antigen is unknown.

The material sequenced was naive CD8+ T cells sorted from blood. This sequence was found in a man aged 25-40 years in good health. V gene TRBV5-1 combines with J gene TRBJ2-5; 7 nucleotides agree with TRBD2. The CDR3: CASSPLAEQETQYF. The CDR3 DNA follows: TGCGCCAGCAGCCCTCTAGCGGAGCAAGAGACCCAGTACTTC.